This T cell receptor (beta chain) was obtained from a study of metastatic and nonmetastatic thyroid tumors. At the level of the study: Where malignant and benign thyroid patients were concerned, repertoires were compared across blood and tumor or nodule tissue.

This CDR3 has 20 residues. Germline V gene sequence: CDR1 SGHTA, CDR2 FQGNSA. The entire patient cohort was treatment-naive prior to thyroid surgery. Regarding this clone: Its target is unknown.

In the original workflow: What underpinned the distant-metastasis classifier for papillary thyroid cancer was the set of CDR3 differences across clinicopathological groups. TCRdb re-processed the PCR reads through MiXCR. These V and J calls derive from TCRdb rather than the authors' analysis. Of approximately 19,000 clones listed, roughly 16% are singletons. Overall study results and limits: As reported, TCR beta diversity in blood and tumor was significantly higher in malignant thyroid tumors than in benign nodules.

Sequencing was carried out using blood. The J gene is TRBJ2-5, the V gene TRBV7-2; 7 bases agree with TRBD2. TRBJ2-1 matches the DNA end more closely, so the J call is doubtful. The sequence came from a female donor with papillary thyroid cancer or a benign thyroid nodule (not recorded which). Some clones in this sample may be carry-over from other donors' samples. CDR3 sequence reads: CASSSSIGRTPRSQRREQFF. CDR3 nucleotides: TGTGCCAGCAGCTCATCTATCGGGAGGACACCTCGCTCTCAACGGCGTGAGCAGTTCTTC.